One sample yielded the 2 T cell receptor beta chains listed below, sequenced in a study of blood T cell repertoires in COVID-19. The method was immunoSEQ multiplex PCR; TCRdb's version includes in-frame clones alone and lacks a portion of them. The sample yields roughly 200,000 clones, 80% to 90% seen once. Sequencing was done on a sample of peripheral blood. The source is a man between 60 and 75 years old with acute or convalescent COVID-19.

The chain links TRBV10-3 to TRBJ2-2; a possible D gene is TRBD1 (5 bases). In germline, CDR1 is ENHRY, CDR2 SYGVKD. The CDR3 extends over 14 amino acids. V gave up 3 bases and J gave up 3 bases, with 8 bases separating them. The CDR3 spells CAISDRVDTGELFF. CDR3 bases: TGTGCCATCAGTGACAGGGTGGACACCGGGGAGCTGTTTTTT.

V is TRBV19 and J is TRBJ1-5; no firm D call. Germline values: CDR1 LNHDA, CDR2 SQIVND (reference sequence). V lost 6 bases, J lost 4 bases, and 19 bases lay in between. This CDR3 region has 16 residues. CDR3 in amino acids: CASSPQLIGSNQPQHF. CDR3 nucleotide sequence: TGTGCCAGTAGCCCGCAATTGATTGGCAGTAATCAGCCCCAGCATTTT.